One sample yielded the 30 T cell receptor beta chains listed below, sequenced in a study of cytomegalovirus exposure and HLA in healthy donors (dated by TCRdb to about 2017). Library method: the immunoSEQ multiplex PCR assay. The multiplex PCR relied on a mix of 60 forward primers for TCR Vbeta segments and 13 reverse primers for TCR Jbeta segments. The immuneACCESS repertoire file appears here via TCRdb, limited to in-frame rearrangements. These files lack a portion of the clones; in checked studies, under half of the deficit traces to unresolved V genes, and the cause of the others is not known. The sample table shows hundreds of thousands of clones, and about 82% are seen once. Of the sample, 2.9% is held by the ten largest clones. Material for sequencing was PBMCs. The receptor source for this set is a man aged 30-40 years in good health and CMV-seronegative.

This clone was seen only once. The chain uses TRBV9 and TRBJ2-6; D unresolved. CDR3 length equals 18 residues. Between the trimmed V and J ends, which lost 1 base and 0 bases, there was a span of 14 bases. CDR1 is SGDLS, CDR2 YYNGEE, per germline. CDR3 in amino acids: CASSVNPRDFSGANVLTF. CDR3 DNA: TGTGCCAGCAGCGTAAATCCCCGAGACTTCTCTGGGGCCAACGTCCTGACTTTC. The full variable domain, rest sourced from reference TRBV9 and TRBJ2-6, is DSGVTQTPKHLITATGQRVTLRCSPRSGDLSVYWYQQSLDQGLQFLIQYYNGEERAKGNILERFSAQQFPDLHSELNLSSLELGDSALYFCASSVNPRDFSGANVLTFGAGSRLTVL.

This clone was seen a single time. V is TRBV2 and J is TRBJ1-6, with D hard to call. The CDR3 covers 16 residues. The V end was cut by 3 bases, the J end by 7 bases, with 16 bases between. Germline V CDR1 and CDR2: SNHLY, FYNNEI. The CDR3 DNA reads as TGTGCCAGCAGTGAGTGGAGGGATCACGGCAATTCACCCCTCCACTTT. The encoded protein is CASSEWRDHGNSPLHF.

The chain combines TRBV14 with TRBJ2-3; a possible D gene is TRBD1 (5 bases). CDR1 SGHDN and CDR2 FVKESK come from the germline V gene. This CDR3 has 17 amino acids. Trimming stripped 0 bases from V and 2 bases from J, with 15 bases between. CDR3 in amino acids: CASSQDLGRETTDTQYF. CDR3 sequence (DNA): TGTGCCAGCAGCCAAGATCTCGGCAGGGAAACCACAGATACGCAGTATTTT.

This clone was counted between two and nine times. Mismatch with germline at one junction end may stem from a read error. The rearrangement joins TRBV7-7 to TRBJ2-7; tentatively, D is TRBD1 (6 bases). CDR3 length: 15 amino acids. Germline V gene lookup returns CDR1 SSHAT and CDR2 FNYEAQ (reference sequence). This CDR3 reads CASSLGPDRNYEQYF. CDR3 in DNA: TGTGCTAGCAGCTTAGGTCCTGACAGGAACTACGAGCAGTACTTC.

V usage is TRBV6-5 and J usage is TRBJ1-1; 8 bases match TRBD1. The CDR3 has 13 residues. The V gene's germline CDR1 is MNHEY and CDR2 SVGAGI. Unmatched junction bases numbered 6, after V lost 4 bases and J lost 8 bases. The DNA for the CDR3 is TGTGCCAGCAGTTCCGGACAGGGACGGGAAGCTTTCTTT. Translation: CASSSGQGREAFF.

The gene calls are TRBV18 and TRBJ1-1; possibly TRBD1 for D (5 bases). Trimming took 6 bases from V and 3 from J, leaving 20 bases between them. Looked up from germline, CDR1 is KGHSH and CDR2 is LQKENI. This CDR3 has 16 residues. CDR3 amino acids: CASSRTPGKVDTEAFF. The CDR3 nucleotides are TGTGCCAGCTCTCGGACGCCAGGGAAGGTGGACACTGAAGCTTTCTTT.

The chain uses TRBV6-1 and TRBJ2-7, with TRBD1 as a possible D gene (6 bases). V was trimmed by 4 bases and J by 0 bases, leaving 10 bases between them. Germline assignment: CDR1 MNHNS and CDR2 SASEGT. The CDR3 is 14 residues long. As DNA, the CDR3 is TGTGCCAGCAGTGCCTACAGGGACTCCTACGAGCAGTACTTC. This gives the protein CASSAYRDSYEQYF.

This clone appeared a few times. The chain employs TRBV6-1 and TRBJ1-5; TRBD1 agrees at 7 bases. V lost 2 bases and J lost 4; bases outside the gene matches: 5. The CDR3 loop spans 15 amino acids. Germline CDR1 reads MNHNS; CDR2 reads SASEGT. CDR3 sequence: CASSERTGVNQPQHF. The DNA for the CDR3 is TGTGCCAGCAGTGAAAGAACAGGGGTAAATCAGCCCCAGCATTTT.

Written as DNA, the CDR3 is TGTGCCAGCAGCCTACGGACAGGGACGAATTCACCCCTCCACTTT. Amino acid sequence: CASSLRTGTNSPLHF. The rearrangement links TRBV7-8 to TRBJ1-6; 8 bases fit TRBD1. V lost 5 bases and J lost 7; bases outside the gene matches: 7. CDR1 and CDR2 (germline): SGHVS, FQNEAQ. The CDR3 contains 15 residues.

The chain carries TRBV15 and TRBJ1-6; unclear D gene. Between the trimmed V and J ends, which lost 0 bases and 6 bases, there was a span of 9 bases. This CDR3 region has 15 residues. CDR1 is LNHNV, CDR2 YYDKDF, per germline (reference sequence). The CDR3 protein is CATSRDYSFNSPLHF. For the CDR3, the DNA is TGTGCCACCAGCAGAGATTACAGTTTTAATTCACCCCTCCACTTT.

The chain links TRBV28 to TRBJ1-2; D ambiguous. The V end lost 3 bases, the J end lost 0 bases, and 8 bases lay between the germline ends. There are 14 residues in the CDR3. In germline, CDR1 is MDHEN, CDR2 SYDVKM. The CDR3 DNA reads as TGTGCCAGCAGTTTGGCAACCACTAACTATGGCTACACCTTC. This encodes CASSLATTNYGYTF.

The gene calls are TRBV10-3 and TRBJ1-2, with 10 bases identical to TRBD1. The CDR3 length is 16 residues. V shed 8 bases, J shed 4 bases, and the junction held 13 bases outside the gene matches. In germline, CDR1 is ENHRY, CDR2 SYGVKD. CDR3 in amino acids: CAIANDVGTGVYGYTF. DNA of the CDR3: TGTGCCATCGCGAATGATGTTGGGACAGGGGTCTATGGCTACACCTTC.

The chain carries TRBV7-3 and TRBJ2-3; the match to TRBD2 covers 7 bases. There are 14 residues in the CDR3. J lost 5 bases, V lost 6 bases, and 8 bases had no gene match. Per germline, CDR1 SGHTA and CDR2 FQGTGA. The chain's CDR3 is CASSSLTGGDTQYF. For the CDR3, the DNA is TGTGCCAGCAGTTCTCTCACGGGGGGAGATACGCAGTATTTT.

With respect to this clone: This same CDR3 is encoded by further DNA sequences in the sample. The chain combines TRBV7-2 with TRBJ1-2, with TRBD1 as a possible D gene (5 bases). Germline V gene lookup returns CDR1 SGHTA and CDR2 FQGNSA. V lost 5 bases to trimming and J lost 5 bases, with 18 bases between them. CDR3 length: 15 residues. The CDR3 spells CASSLWGEGRYGYTF. As DNA, the CDR3 is TGTGCCAGCAGCCTATGGGGGGAGGGGCGTTATGGCTACACCTTC.

V and J are TRBV13 and TRBJ2-7, with 8 nucleotides matching TRBD2. This CDR3 region has 16 residues. V lost 3 bases to trimming and J lost 0 bases; unmatched junction nucleotides: 7. The germline V gene encodes CDR1 PRHDT and CDR2 FYEKMQ (reference sequence). In DNA form, the CDR3 reads TGTGCCAGCAGCTTCACAAAGCGGGGGCCCTCCTACGAGCAGTACTTC. Amino acids: CASSFTKRGPSYEQYF. The full variable domain, completed using reference TRBV13 and TRBJ2-7, is AAGVIQSPRHLIKEKRETATLKCYPIPRHDTVYWYQQGPGQDPQFLISFYEKMQSDKGSIPDRFSAQQFSDYHSELNMSSLELGDSALYFCASSFTKRGPSYEQYFGPGTRLTVT.

This clone appeared once. The rearrangement uses TRBV9 and TRBJ2-1; 11 bases map to TRBD2. The V gene's germline CDR1 is SGDLS and CDR2 YYNGEE. V shed 3 bases and J 3 bases; nucleotides not matched to a gene: 2. The CDR3 loop spans 15 amino acids. The CDR3 sequence: CASSEGLAVYNEQFF. In nucleotides, the CDR3 is TGTGCCAGCAGCGAGGGACTAGCGGTCTACAATGAGCAGTTCTTC. The full variable domain, rest sourced from reference TRBV9 and TRBJ2-1, is DSGVTQTPKHLITATGQRVTLRCSPRSGDLSVYWYQQSLDQGLQFLIQYYNGEERAKGNILERFSAQQFPDLHSELNLSSLELGDSALYFCASSEGLAVYNEQFFGPGTRLTVL.

V gene TRBV19 combines with J gene TRBJ1-6, with 7 bases fitting TRBD1. Germline values: CDR1 LNHDA, CDR2 SQIVND (reference sequence). J gave up 9 bases and V 6 bases, and 20 bases lay outside the gene matches. The CDR3 length is 18 residues. The CDR3 region has the DNA TGTGCCAGTAGCAAAAGGGGGCTAGGAGGAGAGATTGGTTCACCCCTCCACTTT. Its translation is CASSKRGLGGEIGSPLHF.

This clone has a single count. V is TRBV4-3 and J is TRBJ2-3, with a weak D call TRBD1 (6 bases). The germline V gene has CDR1 LGHNA and CDR2 YSLEER. V lost 0 bases to trimming and J lost 5 bases, with 21 bases between them. The CDR3 sequence is 18 residues long. This CDR3 is CASSQDWLGTLLKDTQYF. The CDR3 DNA reads as TGCGCCAGCAGCCAAGATTGGTTGGGGACACTCCTAAAAGATACGCAGTATTTT.

The chain couples TRBV5-5 to TRBJ1-4; 10 bases match TRBD1. Per the germline V gene, CDR1 is SGHKS and CDR2 is YYEKEE (reference sequence). V shed 4 bases and J 5 bases; nucleotides not matched to a gene: 2. This CDR3 is built from 14 residues. CDR3 region: CASSRTGGNEKLFF. The CDR3 DNA is TGTGCCAGCAGCCGGACAGGGGGGAATGAAAAACTGTTTTTT.

This clone was observed a handful of times. The chain carries TRBV9 and TRBJ1-2; TRBD1 might be the D (5 bases). V lost 0 bases and J 0 bases, leaving 9 bases between the germline ends. CDR1 is SGDLS, CDR2 YYNGEE, per germline. CDR3 length: 15 residues. In DNA, the CDR3 is TGTGCCAGCAGCGTAGATGGGGGGGCTAACTATGGCTACACCTTC. This sequence encodes CASSVDGGANYGYTF.

V and J are TRBV4-1 and TRBJ1-1; TRBD1 is a possible D gene (6 bases). Germline V CDR1 and CDR2: MGHRA, YSYEKL. This CDR3 region has 15 residues. Trimming removed 4 bases from V and 1 base from J, with 13 bases in between. The chain's CDR3 is CASSLWDTPNTEAFF. CDR3 nucleotide sequence: TGCGCCAGCAGCCTTTGGGACACTCCGAACACTGAAGCTTTCTTT.

The chain recombines TRBV28 with TRBJ1-5; 7 bases are shared with TRBD1. J was trimmed by 7 bases and V by 0 bases; bases with no gene match: 6. The CDR3 runs 15 residues. Germline CDR1 is MDHEN and CDR2 is SYDVKM. The CDR3 region is CASSLWTGLSQPQHF. CDR3 nucleotide sequence: TGTGCCAGCAGTTTATGGACAGGGCTGTCCCAGCCCCAGCATTTT.

The rearrangement uses TRBV2 and TRBJ2-3; a possible D gene is TRBD2 (5 bases). The CDR3 is 12 residues long. Per germline, CDR1 SNHLY and CDR2 FYNNEI. Trimming stripped 4 bases from V and 4 bases from J, with 6 bases between. The CDR3 region is CASSARADTQYF. The CDR3 DNA sequence: TGTGCCAGCAGTGCGAGGGCAGATACGCAGTATTTT.

The chain carries TRBV27 and TRBJ2-3; 8 bases agree with TRBD2. Germline V gene lookup returns CDR1 MNHEY and CDR2 SMNVEV (reference sequence). CDR3 length: 16 residues. V lost 5 bases to trimming and J lost 5 bases; unmatched junction nucleotides: 12. The CDR3 coding sequence is TGTGCCAGCAGTCCCCGCAGGCTAGCGGGTGGAGATACGCAGTATTTT. Translation: CASSPRRLAGGDTQYF.

The V and J genes are TRBV29-1 and TRBJ2-1; D possibly corresponds to TRBD2 (7 bases). This CDR3 has 16 residues. Trimming cost V 3 bases and J 3 bases, with 18 bases left between them. Looked up from germline, CDR1 is SQVTM and CDR2 is ANQGSEA. The CDR3 loop reads CSVEGSGGMDYNEQFF. The DNA of the CDR3 is TGCAGCGTTGAGGGTTCGGGGGGCATGGACTACAATGAGCAGTTCTTC.

The genes are TRBV6-5 and TRBJ2-1; D is ambiguous. Germline CDR1 MNHEY, CDR2 SVGAGI. The CDR3 covers 12 residues. Trimming stripped 4 bases from V and 8 bases from J, with 9 bases between. CDR3 nucleotide sequence: TGTGCCAGCAGTTCCCCTGGAGATGAGCAGTTCTTC. Its translation: CASSSPGDEQFF.

V usage is TRBV6-5 and J usage is TRBJ1-1; D is possibly TRBD1 (6 bases). Trimming removed 4 bases from V and 11 bases from J, with 17 bases in between. CDR1 is MNHEY, CDR2 SVGAGI, per germline. This CDR3 is 13 amino acids long. The CDR3 nucleotides are TGTGCCAGCAGTTCGCGTCGGGGGGCGAAGGCTTTCTTT. This codes for CASSSRRGAKAFF.

The gene calls are TRBV9 and TRBJ2-2; 12 nucleotides align to TRBD1. V lost 2 bases to trimming and J lost 5 bases; unmatched junction nucleotides: 7. Germline loops: CDR1 SGDLS, CDR2 YYNGEE. This CDR3 has 17 residues. CDR3 loop: CASSVDRDRGRTGELFF. The CDR3 nucleotides are TGTGCCAGCAGCGTCGACCGGGACAGGGGGCGTACCGGGGAGCTGTTTTTT.

This chain links TRBV9 with TRBJ1-3; 8 nucleotides line up with TRBD1. The CDR3 runs 17 residues. V gave up 0 bases and J gave up 1 base; unmatched junction bases: 6. Germline V gene data show CDR1 as SGDLS and CDR2 as YYNGEE. The CDR3 reads CASSVGAGGFSGNTIYF. CDR3 DNA: TGTGCCAGCAGCGTAGGTGCAGGGGGCTTTTCTGGAAACACCATATATTTT.

This rearrangement joins TRBV10-2 to TRBJ2-7; D may be TRBD2 (7 bases). CDR3 length: 14 amino acids. V was shortened by 6 bases and J by 4 bases, with 16 bases between the two germline ends. The germline V gene has CDR1 WSHSY and CDR2 SAAADI. CDR3 residues: CASRGGGGAYEQYF. The CDR3 region has the DNA TGCGCCAGCAGGGGCGGTGGGGGGGCTTACGAGCAGTACTTC.